This T cell receptor (beta chain) is from a study of blood T cell repertoires in COVID-19. Across the whole study: Nucleic acid was either cDNA or gDNA, and it came from T cells, B-cell-depleted T cells, or PBMCs.

J gave up 6 bases and V 5 bases, and 11 bases lay outside the gene matches. The CDR3 runs to 16 residues. The germline CDR1 and CDR2 sequences are SGHAT and FQNNGV. Profiling relied on immunoSEQ multiplex PCR, and the TCRdb table lists in-frame clones only, not all of them. The top ten hold 1.5% to 1.9% of the sample, which has about 180,000 clones, around 83% seen once. The source of this sequence is a human donor in a cohort sampled during active COVID-19. The chain uses TRBV11-2 and TRBJ2-1, with TRBD1 identical over 9 bases. The sample was peripheral blood. CDR3 nucleotides: TGTGCCAGCAGCGTCGCGGCCGGGACAGGGATCAATGAGCAGTTCTTC. Translation gives CASSVAAGTGINEQFF.